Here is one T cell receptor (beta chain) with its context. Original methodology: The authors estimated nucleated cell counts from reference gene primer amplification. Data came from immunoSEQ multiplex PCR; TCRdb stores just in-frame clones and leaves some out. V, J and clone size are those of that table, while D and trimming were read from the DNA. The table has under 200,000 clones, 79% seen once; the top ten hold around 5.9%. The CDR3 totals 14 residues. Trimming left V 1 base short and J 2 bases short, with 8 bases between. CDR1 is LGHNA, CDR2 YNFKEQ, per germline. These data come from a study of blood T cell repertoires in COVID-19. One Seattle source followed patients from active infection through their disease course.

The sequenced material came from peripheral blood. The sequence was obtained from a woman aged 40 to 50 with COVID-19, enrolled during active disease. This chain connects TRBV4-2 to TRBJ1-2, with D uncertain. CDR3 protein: CASSQGSGNYGYTF. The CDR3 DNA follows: TGTGCCAGCAGCCAAGGTTCCGGGAACTATGGCTACACCTTC.